This TCR beta chain appears in the sequencing data of a study of early T cells in non-severe SARS-CoV-2 infection (dated by TCRdb to 2020 to 2023). About the study as a whole: Because TCR sequencing was done on bulk RNA from unsorted whole blood, the alpha and beta chains could not be paired.

Within its sample, this clonotype is medium-sized (0.01 to 0.1%). The antigen it recognizes is unknown. Qualities for individual bases were not recorded, and no much larger clone is one base off. CDR1 and CDR2 are read off the germline V gene as LGHNA and YSLEER. Trimming takes 0 bases from V and 3 bases from J, and the germline ends sit 3 bases apart. From the cysteine through the phenylalanine, the CDR3 covers 13 amino acids. The read is trimmed to its CDR3 DNA, 39 bases read in frame from base 1. This was a case-control study nested in a cohort of healthcare workers in London, UK, who had nasopharyngeal swab PCR tests and blood samples taken every week. Healthcare workers were enrolled in the week of the UK lockdown, from 23 to 31 March 2020, and were followed every week for up to roughly 15 weeks. The paper as a whole reports these results and caveats: VDJdb matching was skewed toward anti-spike CD8 responses, so virus-specific expansions were likely underestimated and private and CD4 specificities were missed.

The library came from 5' RACE. This sample was sequenced with a NextSeq 500. Unique molecular identifiers were attached to individual cDNA molecules in the TCR library protocol so that sequencing error and PCR bias could be corrected. Both TCR alpha and beta chains were sequenced, and tight co-correlation was observed between alpha and beta sequence abundances in each sample. In the paper's pipeline: Decombinator V4 was used to annotate TCR sequences for V gene, J gene and CDR3. Expanded TCRs were defined as changing significantly between any two time points under a Poisson model with p below 0.0001. TCR abundances were normalised to the total number of TCRs sequenced per sample and expressed as counts per million. TRAV1-2 paired with TRAJ12, TRAJ20 or TRAJ33 defined MAIT TCRs, while TRAV10 paired with TRAJ18 defined iNKT TCRs. VDJdb, accessed on 1 November 2021, was searched for TCRs annotated for CMV, EBV and SARS-CoV-2, and TCRs annotated for more than one antigen were excluded. The raw public data were reprocessed by TCRdb itself: fastp quality trimming at Q25, MiXCR clonotype calling, in-frame beta chains only. Rows with a matching CDR3 protein are joined into one entry that keeps the most common DNA and genes. The V and J calls come from TCRdb's annotation, not from the publication. The sample table holds some 66,000 distinct CDR3 sequences, of which roughly 10% were seen once. The ten largest clonotypes hold 2.5% to 3.5% of the sample.

This receptor was identified in an adult who was a healthcare worker with PCR-confirmed SARS-CoV-2 infection or an uninfected control (not recorded which). The chain links TRBV4-3 with TRBJ1-5; a confident D gene designation cannot be given. Source material: whole blood. The DNA is as follows: TGCGCCAGCAGCCAAGAGTCCAATCAGCCCCAGCATTTT. The resulting protein is CASSQESNQPQHF.